The subject of this entry is one T cell receptor (beta chain). The target antigen is unknown. The analysis combined second doses at about 4 or about 12 weeks. CDR1 WSHSY and CDR2 SAAADI come from the germline V gene. Losses at the gene ends were 6 bases for V and 2 bases for J; bases not matched to a gene: 4. This CDR3 comprises 15 residues. This entry is derived from a study of T cell responses to AZD1222 COVID-19 vaccine. Sequencing used immunoSEQ multiplex PCR; TCRdb keeps in-frame clones, though not all of them. The data hold tens of thousands of clones, with approximately 88% observed a single time. Study-level results: Clonal diversity was possibly underestimated, and white British individuals and females predominated among donors. CD4 TCRs linked to vaccination spanned spike, dominating at 160-218 and 743-854. Baseline serostatus was positive in only a handful of AZD1222 recipients.

The TCR comes from an adult who received the AZD1222 COVID-19 vaccine. The rearrangement uses TRBV10-2 and TRBJ1-3; the match to TRBD1 covers 10 bases. The sample consisted of peripheral blood, taken 28 days after the second AZD1222 dose. CDR3 loop: CASRDRGRAGNTIYF. The CDR3 DNA reads TGCGCCAGCAGAGACAGGGGGCGCGCTGGAAACACCATATATTTT.